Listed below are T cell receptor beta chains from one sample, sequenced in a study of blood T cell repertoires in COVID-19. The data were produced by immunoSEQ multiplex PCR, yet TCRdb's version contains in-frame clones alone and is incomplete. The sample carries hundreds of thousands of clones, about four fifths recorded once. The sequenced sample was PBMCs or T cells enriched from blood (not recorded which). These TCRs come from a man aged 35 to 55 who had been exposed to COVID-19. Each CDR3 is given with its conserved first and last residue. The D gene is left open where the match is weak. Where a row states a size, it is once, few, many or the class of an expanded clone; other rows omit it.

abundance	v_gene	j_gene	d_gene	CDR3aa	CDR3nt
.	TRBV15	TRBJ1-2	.	CATSRDGGYTF	TGTGCCACCAGCAGAGACGGGGGCTACACCTTC
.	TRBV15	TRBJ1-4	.	CATSRDYREGREKLFF	TGTGCCACCAGCAGAGATTACAGGGAGGGACGTGAAAAACTGTTTTTT
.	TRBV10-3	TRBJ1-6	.	CAKRDTLGSPLHF	TGTGCCAAACGGGACACCCTGGGTTCACCCCTCCACTTT
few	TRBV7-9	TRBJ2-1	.	CASSLLADEQFF	TGTGCCAGCAGCTTACTGGCCGATGAGCAGTTCTTC
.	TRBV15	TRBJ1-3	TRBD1	CATSKPTGPGNTIYF	TGTGCCACCAGCAAACCGACAGGGCCTGGAAACACCATATATTTT
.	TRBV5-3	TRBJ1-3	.	CARSLTFFSSGNTIYF	TGTGCCAGAAGCTTGACGTTTTTTAGCTCTGGAAACACCATATATTTT
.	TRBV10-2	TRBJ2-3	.	CASRGTSSTDTQYF	TGCGCCAGCAGAGGGACTTCGAGCACAGATACGCAGTATTTT
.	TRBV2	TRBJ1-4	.	CASSWEDEKLFF	TGTGCCAGCAGTTGGGAGGATGAAAAACTGTTTTTT
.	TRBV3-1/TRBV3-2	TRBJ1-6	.	CASSRRGAGNNSPLHF	TGTGCCAGCAGCCGCCGCGGGGCAGGCAACAATTCACCCCTCCACTTT
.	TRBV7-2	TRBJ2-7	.	CASSFHRKIYEQYF	TGTGCCAGCAGCTTTCACAGGAAGATCTACGAGCAGTACTTC
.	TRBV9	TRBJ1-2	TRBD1	CASSVAGQGVDGYTF	TGTGCCAGCAGCGTAGCTGGACAGGGAGTGGATGGCTACACCTTC
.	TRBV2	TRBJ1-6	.	CASSGGPGSSYNSPLHF	TGTGCCAGCAGTGGGGGGCCGGGATCCTCCTATAATTCACCCCTCCACTTT
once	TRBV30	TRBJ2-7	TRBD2	CAWSPGLAYEQYF	TGTGCCTGGAGTCCCGGACTAGCTTACGAGCAGTACTTC
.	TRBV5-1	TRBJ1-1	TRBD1	CASDLGQSNTEAFF	TGCGCCAGCGACCTGGGACAGTCGAACACTGAAGCTTTCTTT
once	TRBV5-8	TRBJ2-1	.	CASSQAASAPEQFF	TGTGCCAGCAGCCAGGCGGCTAGCGCCCCAGAGCAGTTCTTC
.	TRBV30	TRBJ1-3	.	CAWSKGPTIYF	TGTGCCTGGAGCAAGGGGCCCACCATATATTTT
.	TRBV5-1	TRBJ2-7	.	CASSSRDEQYF	TGCGCCAGCAGCTCCCGGGACGAGCAGTACTTC
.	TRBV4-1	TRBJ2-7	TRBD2	CASSQSFVGGAGEQYF	TGCGCCAGCAGCCAATCCTTCGTGGGAGGGGCGGGCGAGCAGTACTTC
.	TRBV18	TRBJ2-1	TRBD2	CASSPMTSANNEQFF	TGTGCCAGCTCACCCATGACTAGCGCTAACAATGAGCAGTTCTTC
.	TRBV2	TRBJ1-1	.	CASKDRKTTEAFF	TGTGCCAGCAAGGACAGAAAAACCACTGAAGCTTTCTTT
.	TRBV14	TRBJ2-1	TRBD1	CASSHLTGTGTYNEQFF	TGTGCCAGCAGCCACCTAACCGGGACAGGGACCTACAATGAGCAGTTCTTC
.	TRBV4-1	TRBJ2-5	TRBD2	CASSQVESGEQETQYF	TGCGCCAGCAGCCAAGTAGAGAGCGGGGAGCAAGAGACCCAGTACTTC
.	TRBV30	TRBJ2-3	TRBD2	CASNTLAGNTDTQYF	TGTGCCTCAAACACACTAGCGGGGAACACAGATACGCAGTATTTT
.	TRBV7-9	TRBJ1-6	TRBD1	CASSEGQGFSPLHF	TGTGCCAGCAGCGAAGGACAGGGCTTTTCGCCCCTCCACTTT
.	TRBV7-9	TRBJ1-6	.	CASSDNSWGRYNSPLHF	TGTGCCAGCAGCGATAACAGTTGGGGCAGATATAATTCACCCCTCCACTTT
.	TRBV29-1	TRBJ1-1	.	CSVAFRVDTEAFF	TGCAGCGTTGCTTTCAGGGTGGACACTGAAGCTTTCTTT
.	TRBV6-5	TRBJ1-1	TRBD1	CASSLRTGGHTEAFF	TGTGCCAGCAGTTTACGGACAGGGGGCCACACTGAAGCTTTCTTT
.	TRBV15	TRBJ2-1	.	CATSRETRLEVRFF	TGTGCCACCAGCAGAGAAACGAGGCTAGAGGTGAGATTCTTC
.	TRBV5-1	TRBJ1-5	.	CASSSRPRGANNQPQHF	TGCGCCAGCAGCTCACGCCCCCGGGGGGCGAACAATCAGCCCCAGCATTTT
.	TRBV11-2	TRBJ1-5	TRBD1	CASSAGQGASQPQHF	TGTGCCAGCAGCGCCGGACAGGGGGCAAGTCAGCCCCAGCATTTT
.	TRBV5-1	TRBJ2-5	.	CASSPQQLSQETQYF	TGCGCCAGCAGCCCGCAACAGTTAAGTCAAGAGACCCAGTACTTC
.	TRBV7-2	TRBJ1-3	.	CASSPPRLAVGGNTIYF	TGTGCCAGCAGCCCACCAAGGCTGGCAGTGGGCGGAAACACCATATATTTT
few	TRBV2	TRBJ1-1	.	CASRMGQNTEAFF	TGTGCCAGCAGAATGGGACAGAACACTGAAGCTTTCTTT
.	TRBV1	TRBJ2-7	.	CTSSHSLAGGPYEQYF	TGCACCAGCAGCCATTCATTAGCGGGAGGCCCTTACGAGCAGTACTTC
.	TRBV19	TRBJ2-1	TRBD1	CASSTGTAYNEQFF	TGTGCCAGTAGTACCGGGACAGCCTACAATGAGCAGTTCTTC
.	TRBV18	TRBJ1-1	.	CASSPSAVSEAFF	TGTGCCAGCTCACCGTCAGCGGTTTCTGAAGCTTTCTTT
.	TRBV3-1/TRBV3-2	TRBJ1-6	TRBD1	CASSPPGTGGFSLHF	TGTGCCAGCAGCCCACCGGGGACAGGGGGTTTCTCCCTCCACTTT
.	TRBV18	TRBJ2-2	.	CASSRVLAEMNTGELFF	TGTGCCAGCTCACGGGTCTTAGCGGAGATGAACACCGGGGAGCTGTTTTTT
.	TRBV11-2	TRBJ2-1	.	CASSLGTTGVGKFF	TGTGCCAGCAGCTTAGGTACCACGGGAGTAGGGAAGTTCTTC
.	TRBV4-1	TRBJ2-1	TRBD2	CASSEPRREGGEQFF	TGCGCCAGCAGCGAACCTCGGCGGGAGGGGGGTGAGCAGTTCTTC
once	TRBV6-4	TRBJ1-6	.	CASSDGAATSPLHF	TGTGCCAGCAGTGATGGGGCCGCGACTTCACCCCTCCACTTT
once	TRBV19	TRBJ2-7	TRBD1	CASSPDSQGIQGLRYF	TGTGCCAGTAGCCCCGATTCACAGGGGATCCAGGGTTTACGGTACTTC
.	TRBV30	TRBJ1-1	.	CAWSGLNTEAFF	TGTGCCTGGAGTGGGCTGAACACTGAAGCTTTCTTT
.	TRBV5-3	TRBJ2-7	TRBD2	CARSLGLAGAEQYF	TGTGCCAGAAGCTTGGGGCTAGCGGGAGCCGAGCAGTACTTC
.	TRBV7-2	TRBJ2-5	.	CASSWVGGSKGETQYF	TGTGCCAGCAGCTGGGTCGGAGGGAGTAAGGGAGAGACCCAGTACTTC
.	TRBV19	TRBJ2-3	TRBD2	CASSPLAGWVDTQYF	TGTGCCAGTAGTCCGTTAGCGGGGTGGGTAGATACGCAGTATTTT
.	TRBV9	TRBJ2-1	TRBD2	CASSARGTSDNEQFF	TGTGCCAGCAGCGCCCGCGGGACTAGTGACAATGAGCAGTTCTTC
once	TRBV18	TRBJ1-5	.	CASSPSRAIINSNQPQHF	TGTGCCAGCTCACCAAGCAGGGCTATCATAAATAGCAATCAGCCCCAGCATTTT
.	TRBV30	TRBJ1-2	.	CAWWGGSGNYGYTF	TGTGCCTGGTGGGGGGGGTCAGGGAACTATGGCTACACCTTC
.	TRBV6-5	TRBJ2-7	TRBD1	CASSYGRQGSYEQYF	TGTGCCAGCAGTTACGGAAGACAGGGCTCCTACGAGCAGTACTTC
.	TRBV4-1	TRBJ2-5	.	CASSQDMETQYF	TGCGCCAGCAGCCAAGATATGGAGACCCAGTACTTC
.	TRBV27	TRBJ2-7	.	CASSLRQGLLDEQYF	TGTGCCAGCAGTTTGCGACAGGGACTGTTAGACGAGCAGTACTTC
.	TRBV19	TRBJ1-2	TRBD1	CASSSQGADYGYTF	TGTGCCAGTAGCTCACAGGGGGCGGACTATGGCTACACCTTC
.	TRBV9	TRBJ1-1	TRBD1	CASSVEGAMNTEAFF	TGTGCCAGCAGCGTAGAGGGGGCGATGAACACTGAAGCTTTCTTT
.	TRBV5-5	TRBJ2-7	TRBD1	CASSLSGGSSYEQYF	TGTGCCAGCAGCTTATCAGGGGGAAGCTCCTACGAGCAGTACTTC
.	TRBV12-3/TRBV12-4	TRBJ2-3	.	CASSEADTQYF	TGTGCCAGCAGTGAGGCGGATACGCAGTATTTT
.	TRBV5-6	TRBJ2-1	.	CASSLGQTGTSGASFF	TGTGCCAGCAGCTTGGGACAGACAGGAACCTCCGGAGCGTCATTCTTC
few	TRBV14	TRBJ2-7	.	CASSRERTGSYEQYF	TGTGCCAGCAGCCGAGAGCGAACAGGATCCTACGAGCAGTACTTC
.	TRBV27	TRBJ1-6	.	CASSALETVYSPLHF	TGTGCCAGCAGTGCCCTGGAGACAGTTTATTCACCCCTCCACTTT
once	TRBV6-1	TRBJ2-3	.	CASSDPAGWDTQYF	TGTGCCAGCAGTGATCCGGCGGGATGGGATACGCAGTATTTT